Presented here are 25 T cell receptor beta chains from one specimen sequenced in a study of T cell responses to AZD1222 COVID-19 vaccine. Only in-frame clones appear in the TCRdb table, and some are missing; sequencing was by immunoSEQ multiplex PCR. The sample yields more than 140,000 clones, 88% seen once. Sequencing used peripheral blood, obtained on day 0 of MenACWY control vaccination. The receptor set was obtained from an adult in good health.

This rearrangement joins TRBV6-5 to TRBJ2-6; D is uncertain. Per germline, CDR1 MNHEY and CDR2 SVGAGI. The CDR3 covers 13 residues. Trimming cost V 8 bases and J 0 bases, with 5 bases left between them. The CDR3 nucleotides are TGTGCCAGCGAGTTCTCTGGGGCCAACGTCCTGACTTTC. Translation: CASEFSGANVLTF.

The rearrangement uses TRBV4-3 and TRBJ1-5; D gene unclear. Germline assignment: CDR1 LGHNA and CDR2 YSLEER. V lost 0 bases and J 7 bases, leaving 7 bases between the germline ends. CDR3 length: 13 amino acids. The CDR3 loop is CASSQESSQPQHF. The CDR3 region has the DNA TGCGCCAGCAGCCAAGAATCCAGCCAGCCCCAGCATTTT.

The rearrangement uses TRBV9 and TRBJ2-1; TRBD1 matches at 8 bases. Germline lookup yields CDR1 SGDLS and CDR2 YYNGEE. The V gene end was trimmed by 6 bases and the J gene end by 2 bases; junction bases not matched to a gene: 4. The CDR3 sequence is 14 residues long. The CDR3 DNA reads TGTGCCAGCACAGGGGGCCCAGCCTACAATGAGCAGTTCTTC. Amino acid sequence: CASTGGPAYNEQFF. Together with reference TRBV9 and TRBJ2-1, the CDR3 gives the full variable domain: DSGVTQTPKHLITATGQRVTLRCSPRSGDLSVYWYQQSLDQGLQFLIQYYNGEERAKGNILERFSAQQFPDLHSELNLSSLELGDSALYFCASTGGPAYNEQFFGPGTRLTVL.

The chain joins TRBV27 to TRBJ2-2, with TRBD2 as a possible D gene (5 bases). The CDR3 has 17 residues. Trimming cost V 3 bases and J 3 bases, with 17 bases left between them. The germline CDR1 and CDR2 sequences are MNHEY and SMNVEV (reference sequence). The CDR3 nucleotides are TGTGCCAGCAGTTTCCTGTTTGGGAGAGGGTACACCGGGGAGCTGTTTTTT. Translated, it gives CASSFLFGRGYTGELFF.

V and J are TRBV5-1 and TRBJ1-1; 9 nucleotides line up with TRBD1. The CDR3 extends over 14 amino acids. CDR1 is SGHRS, CDR2 YFSETQ, per germline. V lost 3 bases to trimming and J lost 5 bases; unmatched junction nucleotides: 5. CDR3 protein: CASSYTGTGTEAFF. Written as DNA, the CDR3 is TGCGCCAGCAGCTATACCGGGACAGGGACTGAAGCTTTCTTT.

J is TRBJ1-2 and V is TRBV18; TRBD1 aligns across 9 bases. V lost 4 bases to trimming and J lost 6 bases; unmatched junction nucleotides: 3. CDR1 KGHSH and CDR2 LQKENI come from the germline V gene. The CDR3 is 13 amino acids. CDR3 residues: CASSLTGGDGYTF. CDR3 nucleotides: TGTGCCAGCTCACTCACAGGGGGCGATGGCTACACCTTC.

The gene calls are TRBV25-1 and TRBJ2-1; D not resolved. V was cut by 3 bases and J by 10 bases, with 7 bases left in between. The CDR3 covers 11 residues. Germline assignment: CDR1 MGHDK and CDR2 SYGVNS. CDR3 region: CASSEPKEQFF. CDR3 nucleotide sequence: TGTGCCAGCAGTGAGCCCAAGGAGCAGTTCTTC.

The chain couples TRBV7-3 to TRBJ1-2, with D possibly being TRBD1 (6 bases). Deletions cut 5 bases from V and 2 bases from J, with 12 bases between. CDR1 is SGHTA, CDR2 FQGTGA, per germline. This CDR3 has 14 amino acids. CDR3 region: CASSPDTGNYGYTF. CDR3 nucleotides: TGTGCCAGCAGCCCTGATACAGGGAACTATGGCTACACCTTC.

The V and J genes are TRBV12-5 and TRBJ1-2; D is perhaps TRBD1 (5 bases). Germline V gene sequence: CDR1 LGHNT, CDR2 FRNRAP. V was cut by 6 bases and J by 4 bases, with 15 bases left in between. CDR3 length: 14 amino acids. CDR3 sequence: CASGQGGAFYGYTF. CDR3 in DNA: TGTGCTAGTGGACAAGGAGGGGCATTCTATGGCTACACCTTC. Filled out from reference TRBV12-5 and TRBJ1-2, the complete variable domain reads DARVTQTPRHKVTEMGQEVTMRCQPILGHNTVFWYRQTMMQGLELLAYFRNRAPLDDSGMPKDRFSAEMPDATLATLKIQPSEPRDSAVYFCASGQGGAFYGYTFGSGTRLTVV.

This rearrangement joins TRBV10-1 to TRBJ1-1; D uncertain. Germline lookup yields CDR1 WNHNN and CDR2 SYGVQD (reference sequence). The CDR3 runs 14 residues. Trimming pared 2 bases from V and 0 bases from J, leaving 7 bases between. The CDR3 region has the DNA TGCGCCAGCAGTGAGGTGGGGTTGAACACTGAAGCTTTCTTT. It yields the protein CASSEVGLNTEAFF.

The chain is built from TRBV7-6 and TRBJ1-5; D unresolved. V was clipped by 1 base and J by 6 bases, with 4 bases between them. CDR3 length: 12 amino acids. Germline CDR1 is SGHVS and CDR2 is FNYEAQ. Here the CDR3 DNA reads TGTGCCAGCAGCTTAGTCGGTCAGCCCCAGCATTTT. Its protein is CASSLVGQPQHF.

The chain carries TRBV4-2 and TRBJ2-7; 10 positions agree with TRBD1. Germline values: CDR1 LGHNA, CDR2 YNFKEQ. Trimming took 0 bases from V and 5 from J; bases not matched to a gene: 4. This CDR3 has 15 amino acids. The DNA of the CDR3 is TGTGCCAGCAGCCAAGAGGGACAGGGGAATGACGAGCAGTACTTC. Protein: CASSQEGQGNDEQYF.

This chain links TRBV19 with TRBJ1-2, with D tentatively TRBD1 (5 bases). CDR3 size: 14 residues. The germline gives CDR1 LNHDA, CDR2 SQIVND (reference sequence). V gave up 6 bases and J gave up 0 bases, with 11 bases separating them. DNA of the CDR3: TGTGCCAGTAGGAGACAGCCGACTAACTATGGCTACACCTTC. Translating gives CASRRQPTNYGYTF.

A single count supports this clone. The chain is built from TRBV6-2 or TRBV6-3 and TRBJ2-2; no clear D gene. The germline CDR1 and CDR2 sequences are MNHEY and SVGEGT. Trimming left V 4 bases short and J 6 bases short, with 12 bases between. The CDR3 consists of 14 residues. In DNA, the CDR3 is TGTGCCAGCAGTTTCCAGACCCCGCCCGGGGAGCTGTTTTTT. Its protein product is CASSFQTPPGELFF.

The chain carries TRBV4-3 and TRBJ1-4; 7 bases agree with TRBD1. Losses at the gene ends were 0 bases for V and 4 bases for J; bases not matched to a gene: 5. The CDR3 contains 16 residues. The germline V gene has CDR1 LGHNA and CDR2 YSLEER. In nucleotides, the CDR3 is TGCGCCAGCAGCCAAGAAAGGGGGCTCTTTAATGAAAAACTGTTTTTT. Its protein is CASSQERGLFNEKLFF.

The V call is TRBV11-3, the J call TRBJ2-1; no clear D gene. This CDR3 has 15 amino acids. Germline V gives CDR1 SGHNT, CDR2 YENEEA. V lost 1 base to trimming and J lost 4 bases, with 11 bases between them. This chain's CDR3 is CASSLGHLYYNEQFF. As DNA, the CDR3 is TGTGCCAGCAGCTTAGGACACTTGTATTACAATGAGCAGTTCTTC.

The chain joins TRBV11-3 to TRBJ2-2; D is uncertain. This CDR3 spans 14 amino acids. The V and J ends lost 5 bases and 5 bases respectively, with 12 bases between them. CDR1 SGHNT and CDR2 YENEEA come from the germline V gene. CDR3: CASSPEVGTGELFF. The CDR3 DNA follows: TGTGCCAGCAGCCCAGAGGTTGGGACCGGGGAGCTGTTTTTT.

The chain couples TRBV14 to TRBJ1-3, with a possible D match to TRBD1 (5 bases). The CDR3 runs 14 residues. Looked up from germline, CDR1 is SGHDN and CDR2 is FVKESK. The ends were cut back, 1 base at V and 2 bases at J, with 6 bases in the middle. The CDR3 loop is CASSQAGAGNTIYF. CDR3 DNA: TGTGCCAGCAGCCAAGCGGGGGCTGGAAACACCATATATTTT.

This chain uses TRBV7-2 with TRBJ2-1; D gene uncertain. Germline lookup yields CDR1 SGHTA and CDR2 FQGNSA. V was trimmed by 6 bases and J by 3 bases, leaving 9 bases between them. CDR3 length equals 13 residues. This CDR3 reads CASRRDNYNEQFF. CDR3 nucleotide sequence: TGTGCCAGCAGGCGCGACAACTACAATGAGCAGTTCTTC.

This rearrangement joins TRBV28 to TRBJ2-7; D unresolved. CDR1 MDHEN and CDR2 SYDVKM come from the germline V gene. V lost 5 bases, J lost 4 bases, and 12 bases lay in between. The CDR3 has 13 amino acids. CDR3 bases: TGTGCCAGCAGTATTGCGACCCCGTACGAGCAGTACTTC. This codes for CASSIATPYEQYF. Drawing the rest from reference TRBV28 and TRBJ2-7, the complete variable domain is DVKVTQSSRYLVKRTGEKVFLECVQDMDHENMFWYRQDPGLGLRLIYFSYDVKMKEKGDIPEGYSVSREKKERFSLILESASTNQTSMYLCASSIATPYEQYFGPGTRLTVT.

This clone was observed a single time. The genes are TRBV4-3 and TRBJ2-6; D uncertain. The CDR3 sequence is 18 residues long. V lost 1 base and J 0 bases, leaving 13 bases between the germline ends. Germline loops: CDR1 LGHNA, CDR2 YSLEER. The CDR3 region is CASSQVTGPGSGANVLTF. CDR3 DNA sequence: TGCGCCAGCAGCCAAGTTACCGGACCCGGCTCTGGGGCCAACGTCCTGACTTTC.

The genes are TRBV4-1 and TRBJ2-7; D unclear. This CDR3 has 14 amino acids. The V end lost 3 bases, the J end lost 2 bases, and 11 bases lay between the germline ends. CDR1 is MGHRA, CDR2 YSYEKL, per germline. The CDR3 DNA follows: TGCGCCAGCAGCCAGGCCCGACTTGCCTACGAGCAGTACTTC. Its translation is CASSQARLAYEQYF.

This sequence joins TRBV29-1 and TRBJ2-7; possible D gene TRBD2, 5 bases. Trimming took 5 bases from V and 2 from J, leaving 19 bases between them. The CDR3 is 15 residues long. Germline V gene sequence: CDR1 SQVTM, CDR2 ANQGSEA. CDR3 bases: TGCAGCGTTAAGGGCCTAGGCGGGTCAGCCTACGAGCAGTACTTC. As protein: CSVKGLGGSAYEQYF.

The CDR3 DNA reads as TGTGCCAGCAGCCAAGCGTGGGCCGTACCGGGAAACTACTACAATGAGCAGTTCTTC. This gives the protein CASSQAWAVPGNYYNEQFF. The chain has TRBV3-1 (or the pseudogene TRBV3-2) and TRBJ2-1, with D possibly being TRBD2 (5 bases). V gave up 1 base and J gave up 3 bases, with 22 bases separating them. The CDR3 length is 19 residues. Germline V gene lookup returns CDR1 LGHDT and CDR2 YNNKEL (reference sequence).

V is TRBV6-5 and J is TRBJ2-6, with 11 bases identical to TRBD1. CDR1 and CDR2 from the germline V gene are MNHEY and SVGAGI. The CDR3 sequence is 15 residues long. CDR3 sequence reads: CGGTGGPSGANVLTF. DNA for the CDR3: TGTGGAGGGACAGGGGGTCCCTCTGGGGCCAACGTCCTGACTTTC.